This T cell receptor beta chain was sequenced in a study of blood T cell repertoires in COVID-19. Trimming took off 5 bases at V and 0 bases at J, with 13 bases between the two ends. Germline V lookup: CDR1 SEHNR, CDR2 FQNEAQ (reference sequence). The CDR3 has 15 amino acids. Using immunoSEQ multiplex PCR, the repertoire was profiled, and TCRdb retains in-frame clones only, with some absent. The profile shows hundreds of thousands of clones, roughly 90% of them singletons. Enrolled through a virtual design, the participants were between 18 and 89 years of age and came from approximately 25 US areas. Each participant's cohort was designated according to participant-reported clinical history.

This clonotype was obtained from a woman in her thirties with acute COVID-19. This chain links TRBV7-9 with TRBJ1-1, with D possibly TRBD1 on 6 matching bases. The sequenced sample was PBMCs or T cells enriched from blood (not recorded which). The CDR3 sequence: CASSLLTGMNTEAFF. CDR3 DNA: TGTGCCAGCAGCCTCCTCACAGGGATGAACACTGAAGCTTTCTTT.